The rows below give T cell receptor beta chains drawn from one sample of a study of long-term antiretroviral therapy in people with HIV. The method was immunoSEQ multiplex PCR; TCRdb's version includes in-frame clones alone and lacks a portion of them. The profile shows 20,000 to 30,000 clones, 79% of them singletons. The input for sequencing was unsorted PBMCs, taken 1.2 years after starting antiretroviral therapy. All receptors derive from a woman aged 40 to 49 with HIV. Each CDR3 is given with its conserved first and last residue. A D gene is named only where the DNA matches it firmly. Some rows have no size entry. The others give once, few or many, or a class for an expanded clone.

V gene: TRBV25-1
D gene: NA
clone size: NA
CDR3 length: 12
J gene: TRBJ1-2
CDR3 protein: CASGTAYYGYTF
CDR3 DNA: TGTGCCAGCGGAACAGCTTACTATGGCTACACCTTC

V gene: TRBV6-5
D gene: NA
clone size: few
CDR3 length: 13
J gene: TRBJ1-1
CDR3 protein: CASSPPYNTEAFF
CDR3 DNA: TGTGCCAGCAGTCCTCCCTATAACACTGAAGCTTTCTTT

V gene: TRBV5-1
D gene: NA
clone size: NA
CDR3 length: 15
J gene: TRBJ2-7
CDR3 protein: CASSLEPGVYYEQYF
CDR3 DNA: TGCGCCAGCAGCTTGGAGCCCGGGGTTTACTACGAGCAGTACTTC

V gene: TRBV5-6
D gene: NA
clone size: NA
CDR3 length: 14
J gene: TRBJ1-1
CDR3 protein: CASSRRDWGTEAFF
CDR3 DNA: TGTGCCAGCAGCCGCCGGGACTGGGGCACTGAAGCTTTCTTT

V gene: TRBV11-2
D gene: NA
clone size: NA
CDR3 length: 14
J gene: TRBJ2-5
CDR3 protein: CASRTAGAIETQYF
CDR3 DNA: TGTGCCAGCAGGACCGCGGGGGCTATTGAGACCCAGTACTTC

V gene: TRBV7-9
D gene: NA
clone size: once
CDR3 length: 15
J gene: TRBJ1-5
CDR3 protein: CASSLGTGSNQPQHF
CDR3 DNA: TGTGCCAGCAGCTTAGGGACGGGTAGCAATCAGCCCCAGCATTTT

V gene: TRBV29-1
D gene: NA
clone size: once
CDR3 length: 12
J gene: TRBJ2-1
CDR3 protein: CSFGQSYNEQFF
CDR3 DNA: TGCAGCTTTGGACAGAGTTACAATGAGCAGTTCTTC

V gene: TRBV27
D gene: NA
clone size: NA
CDR3 length: 16
J gene: TRBJ1-1
CDR3 protein: CASSSGGAGGNTEAFF
CDR3 DNA: TGTGCCAGCAGTTCGGGGGGGGCGGGCGGGAACACTGAAGCTTTCTTT

V gene: TRBV2
D gene: NA
clone size: NA
CDR3 length: 15
J gene: TRBJ1-4
CDR3 protein: CASRSGGFDGEKLFF
CDR3 DNA: TGTGCCAGCAGATCGGGGGGGTTTGATGGAGAAAAACTGTTTTTT

V gene: TRBV12-5
D gene: NA
clone size: NA
CDR3 length: 14
J gene: TRBJ1-5
CDR3 protein: CASVPGDPNQPQHF
CDR3 DNA: TGTGCTAGTGTTCCAGGGGACCCGAATCAGCCCCAGCATTTT

V gene: TRBV11-3
D gene: NA
clone size: once
CDR3 length: 15
J gene: TRBJ1-1
CDR3 protein: CASSYEGAMNTEAFF
CDR3 DNA: TGTGCCAGCAGCTACGAGGGTGCGATGAACACTGAAGCTTTCTTT

V gene: TRBV5-4
D gene: NA
clone size: few
CDR3 length: 11
J gene: TRBJ1-2
CDR3 protein: CASSDTSGYTF
CDR3 DNA: TGTGCCAGCAGCGATACTAGTGGCTACACCTTC

V gene: TRBV29-1
D gene: NA
clone size: medium-sized
CDR3 length: 13
J gene: TRBJ1-2
CDR3 protein: CSVTGAEAYGYTF
CDR3 DNA: TGCAGCGTTACCGGGGCGGAAGCCTATGGCTACACCTTC

V gene: TRBV7-2
D gene: NA
clone size: NA
CDR3 length: 17
J gene: TRBJ2-2
CDR3 protein: CASSFIEGQEVTGELFF
CDR3 DNA: TGTGCCAGCAGCTTTATTGAGGGGCAGGAAGTCACCGGGGAGCTGTTTTTT

V gene: TRBV2
D gene: TRBD1
clone size: NA
CDR3 length: 14
J gene: TRBJ2-7
CDR3 protein: CASSERTGNYEQYF
CDR3 DNA: TGTGCCAGCAGTGAAAGGACAGGGAACTACGAGCAGTACTTC

V gene: TRBV7-9
D gene: NA
clone size: few
CDR3 length: 17
J gene: TRBJ1-5
CDR3 protein: CASSSGQPWNSNQPQHF
CDR3 DNA: TGTGCCAGCAGCTCAGGACAGCCGTGGAATAGCAATCAGCCCCAGCATTTT

V gene: TRBV30
D gene: NA
clone size: NA
CDR3 length: 13
J gene: TRBJ2-7
CDR3 protein: CAWSPRGNSEQYF
CDR3 DNA: TGTGCCTGGAGTCCCAGGGGAAACTCCGAGCAGTACTTC

V gene: TRBV7-8
D gene: NA
clone size: NA
CDR3 length: 15
J gene: TRBJ1-5
CDR3 protein: CASSFSAGSNQPQHF
CDR3 DNA: TGTGCCAGCAGCTTCTCGGCGGGGAGCAATCAGCCCCAGCATTTT

V gene: TRBV11-2
D gene: NA
clone size: NA
CDR3 length: 14
J gene: TRBJ2-7
CDR3 protein: CASSLSGEDYEQYF
CDR3 DNA: TGTGCCAGCAGCTTGTCAGGGGAAGACTACGAGCAGTACTTC

V gene: TRBV5-5
D gene: NA
clone size: few
CDR3 length: 13
J gene: TRBJ1-5
CDR3 protein: CASSSEADQPQHF
CDR3 DNA: TGTGCCAGCAGCTCTGAGGCAGATCAGCCCCAGCATTTT

V gene: TRBV4-1
D gene: NA
clone size: once
CDR3 length: 17
J gene: TRBJ1-5
CDR3 protein: CASSQEGGRGSNQPQHF
CDR3 DNA: TGCGCCAGCAGCCAAGAAGGAGGGCGGGGTAGCAATCAGCCCCAGCATTTT

V gene: TRBV5-6
D gene: NA
clone size: NA
CDR3 length: 14
J gene: TRBJ2-7
CDR3 protein: CASSPAASSYEQYF
CDR3 DNA: TGTGCCAGCAGCCCGGCGGCCAGCTCCTACGAGCAGTACTTC

V gene: TRBV10-1
D gene: NA
clone size: once
CDR3 length: 13
J gene: TRBJ2-3
CDR3 protein: CASSERGTDTQYF
CDR3 DNA: TGCGCCAGCAGTGAGCGGGGCACAGATACGCAGTATTTT

V gene: TRBV5-1
D gene: NA
clone size: NA
CDR3 length: 12
J gene: TRBJ1-2
CDR3 protein: CASSVVEYGYTF
CDR3 DNA: TGCGCCAGCAGCGTTGTAGAGTATGGCTACACCTTC

V gene: TRBV4-2
D gene: NA
clone size: few
CDR3 length: 14
J gene: TRBJ2-3
CDR3 protein: CASSQGGAGSTQYF
CDR3 DNA: TGTGCCAGCAGCCAAGGGGGAGCCGGGAGTACGCAGTATTTT

V gene: TRBV27
D gene: TRBD2
clone size: NA
CDR3 length: 14
J gene: TRBJ2-7
CDR3 protein: CASSPMTSRYEQYF
CDR3 DNA: TGTGCCAGCAGTCCGATGACTAGCCGTTACGAGCAGTACTTC

V gene: TRBV5-1
D gene: NA
clone size: few
CDR3 length: 14
J gene: TRBJ1-1
CDR3 protein: CASSSRTANTEAFF
CDR3 DNA: TGCGCCAGCAGCTCTAGGACAGCTAACACTGAAGCTTTCTTT

V gene: TRBV12-5
D gene: TRBD2
clone size: NA
CDR3 length: 16
J gene: TRBJ2-1
CDR3 protein: CASGLGPGGRAGEQFF
CDR3 DNA: TGTGCTAGTGGTTTGGGTCCGGGCGGGAGGGCCGGTGAGCAGTTCTTC

V gene: TRBV6-6
D gene: NA
clone size: NA
CDR3 length: 14
J gene: TRBJ1-1
CDR3 protein: CASSYRIETNEAFF
CDR3 DNA: TGTGCCAGCAGTTATAGAATAGAGACTAATGAAGCTTTCTTT

V gene: TRBV2
D gene: NA
clone size: NA
CDR3 length: 14
J gene: TRBJ2-2
CDR3 protein: CASTGRGNTGELFF
CDR3 DNA: TGTGCCAGCACGGGCAGGGGGAACACCGGGGAGCTGTTTTTT

V gene: TRBV19
D gene: TRBD2
clone size: NA
CDR3 length: 17
J gene: TRBJ2-3
CDR3 protein: CASSPRTSSSSSDTQYF
CDR3 DNA: TGTGCCAGTAGTCCACGGACTAGCTCCTCTTCGTCGGATACGCAGTATTTT

V gene: TRBV29-1
D gene: TRBD1
clone size: once
CDR3 length: 13
J gene: TRBJ2-7
CDR3 protein: CSVLRDRHYEQYF
CDR3 DNA: TGCAGCGTCCTCCGGGACAGACACTACGAGCAGTACTTC

V gene: TRBV7-9
D gene: TRBD2
clone size: NA
CDR3 length: 16
J gene: TRBJ2-1
CDR3 protein: CASSSARDYLFDEQFF
CDR3 DNA: TGTGCCAGCAGCTCCGCCCGGGACTATCTTTTCGATGAGCAGTTCTTC

V gene: TRBV19
D gene: NA
clone size: NA
CDR3 length: 12
J gene: TRBJ2-7
CDR3 protein: CASSMENYEQYF
CDR3 DNA: TGTGCCAGTAGTATGGAGAACTACGAGCAGTACTTC

V gene: TRBV29-1
D gene: NA
clone size: NA
CDR3 length: 12
J gene: TRBJ2-5
CDR3 protein: CSGTTVLATQYF
CDR3 DNA: TGCAGCGGCACGACGGTATTGGCGACCCAGTACTTC

V gene: TRBV29-1
D gene: NA
clone size: NA
CDR3 length: 12
J gene: TRBJ1-3
CDR3 protein: CGLINSGNTIYF
CDR3 DNA: TGCGGGCTAATTAACTCTGGAAACACCATATATTTT

V gene: TRBV9
D gene: NA
clone size: NA
CDR3 length: 16
J gene: TRBJ2-7
CDR3 protein: CASSVDGGQGAYEQYF
CDR3 DNA: TGTGCCAGCAGCGTAGATGGGGGGCAGGGGGCCTACGAGCAGTACTTC

V gene: TRBV5-1
D gene: NA
clone size: NA
CDR3 length: 16
J gene: TRBJ1-1
CDR3 protein: CASSLGFGEGDTEAFF
CDR3 DNA: TGCGCCAGCAGCTTGGGGTTTGGGGAGGGAGACACTGAAGCTTTCTTT

V gene: TRBV29-1
D gene: NA
clone size: NA
CDR3 length: 13
J gene: TRBJ1-1
CDR3 protein: CSVVQGRGTEAFF
CDR3 DNA: TGCAGCGTTGTTCAGGGGCGGGGGACTGAAGCTTTCTTT

V gene: TRBV18
D gene: TRBD1
clone size: NA
CDR3 length: 17
J gene: TRBJ2-3
CDR3 protein: CASSPSDRQGLGSTQYF
CDR3 DNA: TGTGCCAGCTCACCTTCAGATAGACAGGGGTTGGGTTCGACGCAGTATTTT

V gene: TRBV13
D gene: TRBD2
clone size: NA
CDR3 length: 14
J gene: TRBJ2-5
CDR3 protein: CASSPREGEETQYF
CDR3 DNA: TGTGCCAGCAGCCCCAGGGAGGGAGAAGAGACCCAGTACTTC

V gene: TRBV15
D gene: TRBD2
clone size: NA
CDR3 length: 14
J gene: TRBJ2-3
CDR3 protein: CATGVAGATDTQYF
CDR3 DNA: TGTGCCACCGGAGTAGCGGGGGCCACAGATACGCAGTATTTT

V gene: TRBV11-3
D gene: TRBD2
clone size: NA
CDR3 length: 18
J gene: TRBJ2-5
CDR3 protein: CASSLRLAGGRYQETQYF
CDR3 DNA: TGTGCCAGCAGCCTACGACTAGCGGGGGGGAGATACCAAGAGACCCAGTACTTC

V gene: TRBV6-1
D gene: NA
clone size: medium-sized
CDR3 length: 12
J gene: TRBJ1-2
CDR3 protein: CATRDLSYGYTF
CDR3 DNA: TGTGCCACACGGGACCTTTCCTATGGCTACACCTTC

V gene: TRBV27
D gene: NA
clone size: once
CDR3 length: 13
J gene: TRBJ2-7
CDR3 protein: CASSLSVAYEQYF
CDR3 DNA: TGTGCCAGCAGTTTATCGGTGGCCTACGAGCAGTACTTC

V gene: TRBV11-3
D gene: NA
clone size: once
CDR3 length: 20
J gene: TRBJ2-7
CDR3 protein: CASSRSRRGGANPFGHEQYF
CDR3 DNA: TGTGCCAGCAGCCGCAGCCGCCGAGGGGGAGCGAACCCATTCGGCCACGAGCAGTACTTC

V gene: TRBV4-1
D gene: NA
clone size: NA
CDR3 length: 15
J gene: TRBJ1-5
CDR3 protein: CASSQILHSNQPQHF
CDR3 DNA: TGCGCCAGCAGCCAAATATTGCATAGCAATCAGCCCCAGCATTTT

V gene: TRBV5-1
D gene: TRBD1
clone size: NA
CDR3 length: 15
J gene: TRBJ2-2
CDR3 protein: CASSGDRAHTGELFF
CDR3 DNA: TGCGCCAGCAGCGGAGACAGGGCTCACACCGGGGAGCTGTTTTTT

V gene: TRBV5-4
D gene: TRBD1
clone size: NA
CDR3 length: 14
J gene: TRBJ1-1
CDR3 protein: CASVPRTGLTEAFF
CDR3 DNA: TGTGCCAGCGTTCCAAGGACAGGGTTAACTGAAGCTTTCTTT

V gene: TRBV5-6
D gene: NA
clone size: NA
CDR3 length: 12
J gene: TRBJ1-2
CDR3 protein: CASSLEVYGYTF
CDR3 DNA: TGTGCCAGCAGCTTGGAGGTGTATGGCTACACCTTC